This T cell receptor beta chain was obtained from a study of blood T cell repertoires in COVID-19. Study as a whole: Collection of acute and convalescent COVID-19 samples took place in the United States, Italy and Spain. Sample material is recorded as cDNA or gDNA derived from T cells, B-cell-depleted T cells, or PBMCs.

As handled by the study authors: Nucleated cell number was recorded as an estimate derived from reference gene primer amplification. Repertoires were generated with immunoSEQ multiplex PCR, while TCRdb's copy carries only in-frame clones and drops some. For V, J and clone size, that table is used; D and trimming come from the DNA. The table records about 340,000 clones, around four fifths of them present only once. The specimen sequenced was peripheral blood. The receptor's source is a man under 40 with active or convalescent COVID-19.

The CDR3 reads CASSHSTGRTEAFF. CDR3 in DNA: TGCGCCAGCAGCCACTCGACAGGGCGCACTGAAGCTTTCTTT. The rearrangement uses TRBV4-3 and TRBJ1-1; TRBD1 agrees at 7 bases. V shed 3 bases, J shed 4 bases, and the junction held 5 bases outside the gene matches. The CDR3 covers 14 residues. Germline lookup yields CDR1 LGHNA and CDR2 YSLEER.